A selection of T cell receptor beta chains follows, all from one sample in a study of T cells in Graves' hyperthyroidism and ophthalmopathy. MiXCR, applied by TCRdb to the multiplex PCR reads, yields one record per CDR3 protein. Of around 350,000 distinct CDR3 sequences detected, about a sixth appear once; the ten largest clones hold 25% to 30%. Sequenced material: blood. These receptors originate from a young woman with Graves' hyperthyroidism that later progressed to Graves' ophthalmopathy. Both conserved end residues are part of each CDR3. The order of the fields is CDR3 DNA, CDR3 protein, V gene, D gene, J gene, clone size. A D gene is named only where the DNA matches it firmly. A clone size is listed for some rows: how often the clone was seen (once, few, many), or a class if it is expanded.

CDR3nt: TGTGCCAGCAGTTACCTTGGGACTGGAAACACCATATATTTT
CDR3aa: CASSYLGTGNTIYF
v_gene: TRBV6-2/TRBV6-3
d_gene: -
j_gene: TRBJ1-3
abundance: -

CDR3nt: TGTGCCAGCAGCTTCTTAGCGGGACGCTACAATGAGCAGTTCTTC
CDR3aa: CASSFLAGRYNEQFF
v_gene: TRBV11-2
d_gene: TRBD2
j_gene: TRBJ2-1
abundance: many

CDR3nt: TGTGCCAGCAGTTACCTGGACAGGGGGCTCTACGAGCAGTACTTC
CDR3aa: CASSYLDRGLYEQYF
v_gene: TRBV6-5
d_gene: TRBD1
j_gene: TRBJ2-7
abundance: many

CDR3nt: TGTGCCAGCAGCCACCCGGGACAGTCCTATGGCTACACCTTC
CDR3aa: CASSHPGQSYGYTF
v_gene: TRBV11-2
d_gene: TRBD1
j_gene: TRBJ1-2
abundance: many

CDR3nt: TGTGCCAGCAGCCCGTTGGGGGGAGCAGGGGGCACAGATACGCAGTATTTT
CDR3aa: CASSPLGGAGGTDTQYF
v_gene: TRBV2
d_gene: -
j_gene: TRBJ2-3
abundance: once

CDR3nt: TGTGCCCGCAGTACCCACAGGGGGCTAAAGAACGCTGAAGCTTTCTTT
CDR3aa: CARSTHRGLKNAEAFF
v_gene: TRBV28
d_gene: TRBD1
j_gene: TRBJ1-1
abundance: -

CDR3nt: TGTGCCAGCAGCTCCAACCGGGGGGGGAGAGATACGCAGTATTTT
CDR3aa: CASSSNRGGRDTQYF
v_gene: TRBV7-9
d_gene: TRBD2
j_gene: TRBJ2-3
abundance: -

CDR3nt: TGTGCCAGCAGCCCTACAACAGGTGAAGCTTTCTTT
CDR3aa: CASSPTTGEAFF
v_gene: TRBV6-2/TRBV6-3
d_gene: -
j_gene: TRBJ1-1
abundance: many

CDR3nt: TGTGCCTCCCACGGGACTAGCGGCTACGAGCAGTACTTC
CDR3aa: CASHGTSGYEQYF
v_gene: TRBV6-1
d_gene: TRBD2
j_gene: TRBJ2-7
abundance: few

CDR3nt: TGTGCCAGCAGCCAAGAGTACGTGAGGTCTGGGGCCAACGTCCTGACTTTC
CDR3aa: CASSQEYVRSGANVLTF
v_gene: TRBV4-2
d_gene: -
j_gene: TRBJ2-6
abundance: few

CDR3nt: TGTGCCAGCAGTTCCGGGACAGGGACTGTCGACGAGCAGTACTTC
CDR3aa: CASSSGTGTVDEQYF
v_gene: TRBV2
d_gene: TRBD1
j_gene: TRBJ2-7
abundance: many

CDR3nt: TGCAGTGCTATCAGGGACGTTAATTCACCCCTCCACTTT
CDR3aa: CSAIRDVNSPLHF
v_gene: TRBV20-1
d_gene: -
j_gene: TRBJ1-6
abundance: -

CDR3nt: TGCAGTGCTTTTAGCGGGAGCACAGATACGCAGTATTTT
CDR3aa: CSAFSGSTDTQYF
v_gene: TRBV20-1
d_gene: TRBD2
j_gene: TRBJ2-3
abundance: many

CDR3nt: TGTGCCAGTAGGATCCAGGGCCATTGGTACAATGAGCAGTTCTTC
CDR3aa: CASRIQGHWYNEQFF
v_gene: TRBV19
d_gene: -
j_gene: TRBJ2-1
abundance: -

CDR3nt: TGTGCCAGCAGTTTTAAAAGCGTGGGCCAGGGGGCTAACGAGCAGTACTTC
CDR3aa: CASSFKSVGQGANEQYF
v_gene: TRBV27
d_gene: TRBD1
j_gene: TRBJ2-7
abundance: few

CDR3nt: TGTGCCTGGAGTAATTCCCCGGACAGGGCGATGAGTAGCAATCAGCCCCAGCATTTT
CDR3aa: CAWSNSPDRAMSSNQPQHF
v_gene: TRBV30
d_gene: TRBD1
j_gene: TRBJ1-5
abundance: -

CDR3nt: TGTGCCAGCAGCCCCCTGGCTAGCGGGAGAGATGAGCAGTTCTTC
CDR3aa: CASSPLASGRDEQFF
v_gene: TRBV12-3/TRBV12-4
d_gene: TRBD2
j_gene: TRBJ2-1
abundance: -

CDR3nt: TGTGCCAGCGACCATCGCTCTGGAAACACCATATATTTT
CDR3aa: CASDHRSGNTIYF
v_gene: TRBV12-3/TRBV12-4
d_gene: -
j_gene: TRBJ1-3
abundance: -

CDR3nt: TGCAGTGCTAGAGGTGGTCTAGCGGGAGCCAATGAGCAGTTCTTC
CDR3aa: CSARGGLAGANEQFF
v_gene: TRBV20-1
d_gene: TRBD2
j_gene: TRBJ2-1
abundance: once

CDR3nt: TGTGCCAGCAGTTCCCGGGATGCTTACAATGAGCAGTTCTTC
CDR3aa: CASSSRDAYNEQFF
v_gene: TRBV6-1
d_gene: -
j_gene: TRBJ2-1
abundance: many

CDR3nt: TGTGCCAGCAGTTACAACAGGGTTACTGAAGCTTTCTTT
CDR3aa: CASSYNRVTEAFF
v_gene: TRBV6-2/TRBV6-3
d_gene: -
j_gene: TRBJ1-1
abundance: many

CDR3nt: TGTGCCAGCAGCTTAAGTAGAGGGGGCGTTTTAAGCACCGGGGAGCTGTTTTTT
CDR3aa: CASSLSRGGVLSTGELFF
v_gene: TRBV11-1
d_gene: TRBD1
j_gene: TRBJ2-2
abundance: -

CDR3nt: TGTGCCAGCAGTTTATCGAGGAATGTTCCAGAGACCCAGTACTTC
CDR3aa: CASSLSRNVPETQYF
v_gene: TRBV27
d_gene: -
j_gene: TRBJ2-5
abundance: many

CDR3nt: TGTGCCAGCAGCCCCATCTGGGGAAAAAATTCACCCCTCCACTTT
CDR3aa: CASSPIWGKNSPLHF
v_gene: TRBV14
d_gene: -
j_gene: TRBJ1-6
abundance: -

CDR3nt: TGTGCCAGCATGACAGGGGCCGAGCAGTACTTC
CDR3aa: CASMTGAEQYF
v_gene: TRBV28
d_gene: TRBD1
j_gene: TRBJ2-7
abundance: -

CDR3nt: TGTGCCAGCAGTCTGACGGTCCCCAGACTGGACAGGGGTGCAGGGAATGAGCAGTTCTTC
CDR3aa: CASSLTVPRLDRGAGNEQFF
v_gene: TRBV27
d_gene: TRBD1
j_gene: TRBJ2-1
abundance: few

CDR3nt: TGTGCCAGCAGCCCCAGGGGGGCTAGCGGGACATACAATGAGCAGTTCTTC
CDR3aa: CASSPRGASGTYNEQFF
v_gene: TRBV7-3
d_gene: TRBD2
j_gene: TRBJ2-1
abundance: many

CDR3nt: TGCAGTGCCCCCCTAGCGGGAAGGACAGATACGCAGTATTTT
CDR3aa: CSAPLAGRTDTQYF
v_gene: TRBV20-1
d_gene: TRBD2
j_gene: TRBJ2-3
abundance: many

CDR3nt: TGCAGCGTTGAGGCTAACTATGGCTACACCTTC
CDR3aa: CSVEANYGYTF
v_gene: TRBV29-1
d_gene: -
j_gene: TRBJ1-2
abundance: -

CDR3nt: TGTGCCAGCAGTGAGGCGGCCGGGTACGGTGGCGAGCAGTTCTTC
CDR3aa: CASSEAAGYGGEQFF
v_gene: TRBV2
d_gene: -
j_gene: TRBJ2-1
abundance: -

CDR3nt: TGTGCCAGCAGTGTATTGGGACAGGGAATTTCTGGGGCCAACGTCCTGACTTTC
CDR3aa: CASSVLGQGISGANVLTF
v_gene: TRBV27
d_gene: TRBD1
j_gene: TRBJ2-6
abundance: many

CDR3nt: TGCAGTGCTAGAATGACAACGAATCAGCCCCAGCATTTT
CDR3aa: CSARMTTNQPQHF
v_gene: TRBV20-1
d_gene: -
j_gene: TRBJ1-5
abundance: many

CDR3nt: TGTGCCAGCAGTCGACAGAACACTGAAGCTTTCTTT
CDR3aa: CASSRQNTEAFF
v_gene: TRBV12-3/TRBV12-4
d_gene: -
j_gene: TRBJ1-1
abundance: many

CDR3nt: TGTGCCAGTAGTCCTGGACGGGATTACTCTGGAAACACCATATATTTT
CDR3aa: CASSPGRDYSGNTIYF
v_gene: TRBV19
d_gene: -
j_gene: TRBJ1-3
abundance: -

CDR3nt: TGTGCCAGCACTAGACTAGCGGGAGGGCCGTCCCATGAGCAGTTCTTC
CDR3aa: CASTRLAGGPSHEQFF
v_gene: TRBV6-1
d_gene: TRBD2
j_gene: TRBJ2-1
abundance: -

CDR3nt: TGCGCCAGCAGCTGGGGTACCCACAATGAGCAGTTCTTC
CDR3aa: CASSWGTHNEQFF
v_gene: TRBV5-1
d_gene: -
j_gene: TRBJ2-1
abundance: few

CDR3nt: TGTGCCTGGAATGAGAGGGGATGGGAAAACCCTGAAGCTTTCTTT
CDR3aa: CAWNERGWENPEAFF
v_gene: TRBV30
d_gene: -
j_gene: TRBJ1-1
abundance: many

CDR3nt: TGCGCCAGCAGCTTAGGGGGGACTATCGACGAGCAGTACTTC
CDR3aa: CASSLGGTIDEQYF
v_gene: TRBV5-1
d_gene: -
j_gene: TRBJ2-7
abundance: many

CDR3nt: TGTGCCAGCAGTCCCCCCGGACTAGCGGGGAACGAAGGCAATCAGCCCCAGCATTTT
CDR3aa: CASSPPGLAGNEGNQPQHF
v_gene: TRBV28
d_gene: -
j_gene: TRBJ1-5
abundance: -

CDR3nt: TGTGCCAGCTCACCAGCGACAGGGTACAACAATGAGCAGTTCTTC
CDR3aa: CASSPATGYNNEQFF
v_gene: TRBV18
d_gene: TRBD1
j_gene: TRBJ2-1
abundance: few

CDR3nt: TGTGCCAGCAGCCCTGATATCGGGACTAGCACCACAGATACGCAGTATTTT
CDR3aa: CASSPDIGTSTTDTQYF
v_gene: TRBV4-2
d_gene: TRBD2
j_gene: TRBJ2-3
abundance: -

CDR3nt: TGCAGTGCTAGAGATGGCGGGACAGGGTCCTACGAGCAGTACTTC
CDR3aa: CSARDGGTGSYEQYF
v_gene: TRBV20-1
d_gene: TRBD1
j_gene: TRBJ2-7
abundance: many

CDR3nt: TGTGCCAGCAGACCCTTAGCCGGGACAGGGGCCGAGCAGTACTTC
CDR3aa: CASRPLAGTGAEQYF
v_gene: TRBV27
d_gene: TRBD1
j_gene: TRBJ2-7
abundance: many

CDR3nt: TGTGCCAGCAGCTCATTTAGCGCCCTGGTCGTCCCCAACAAACGGAACACTGAAGCTTTCTTT
CDR3aa: CASSSFSALVVPNKRNTEAFF
v_gene: TRBV28
d_gene: -
j_gene: TRBJ1-1
abundance: few